These 28 T cell receptor beta chains came from one sample sequenced in a study of T cells in tumors and immune-related adverse events. Sequencing used immunoSEQ multiplex PCR; TCRdb keeps in-frame clones, though not all of them. Here the sample spans roughly 24,000 clones, just over 90% being singletons. The sequencing used lymph node tissue, collected from a patient treated with anti-PD-1 therapy. These receptors came from a female donor with metastatic renal cell carcinoma.

The CDR3: CASSLGLAGGRDRTQYF. The CDR3 nucleotides read TGTGCCAGCAGCTTAGGACTAGCGGGGGGCCGCGATCGTACGCAGTATTTT. V usage is TRBV7-9 and J usage is TRBJ2-3; the match to TRBD2 covers 13 bases. Germline values: CDR1 SEHNR, CDR2 FQNEAQ (reference sequence). V dropped 1 base and J dropped 8; count of bases not matched to a gene: 9. The CDR3 is made up of 17 amino acids.

The rearrangement uses TRBV6-4 and TRBJ2-6, with D possibly matching TRBD1 (6 bases). Trimming pared 2 bases from V and 2 bases from J, leaving 10 bases between. CDR1 and CDR2 from the germline V gene are MRHNA and SNTAGT. The CDR3 covers 16 residues. CDR3: CASSDTTGTGANVLTF. CDR3 sequence (DNA): TGTGCCAGCAGTGACACAACAGGGACTGGGGCCAACGTCCTGACTTTC.

The chain employs TRBV19 and TRBJ2-2, with D possibly being TRBD1 (6 bases). V lost 5 bases and J lost 4, with 11 bases in between. Germline V gene data show CDR1 as LNHDA and CDR2 as SQIVND (reference sequence). The CDR3 sequence is 14 residues long. CDR3 DNA: TGTGCCAGTAGTGCCAGGACAGCCACCGGGGAGCTGTTTTTT. Translation gives CASSARTATGELFF.

V and J are TRBV7-8 and TRBJ2-1; TRBD1 matches at 9 bases. Germline CDR1 is SGHVS and CDR2 is FQNEAQ. The CDR3 loop spans 15 amino acids. J lost 0 bases, V lost 7 bases, and 4 bases had no gene match. CDR3 coding DNA: TGTGCCAGCACCCTGGGACAGGGCTCCTACAATGAGCAGTTCTTC. Residues: CASTLGQGSYNEQFF.

The V call is TRBV4-2, the J call TRBJ1-4; no definite D call. The V end was cut by 0 bases, the J end by 8 bases, with 4 bases between. This CDR3 comprises 12 residues. The germline V gene has CDR1 LGHNA and CDR2 YNFKEQ. CDR3 nucleotide sequence: TGTGCCAGCAGCCAAGAACGGGAAAAACTGTTTTTT. It is translated as CASSQEREKLFF.

In its sample, this clone was seen once. The rearrangement links TRBV5-1 to TRBJ1-5; D might be TRBD1 (5 bases). V lost 0 bases, J lost 1 base, and 8 bases lay in between. From germline, CDR1 is SGHRS and CDR2 YFSETQ. The CDR3 is made up of 15 amino acids. The CDR3 reads CASSLEGRSNQPQHF. The DNA for the CDR3 is TGCGCCAGCAGCTTGGAGGGGCGAAGCAATCAGCCCCAGCATTTT.

The gene calls are TRBV19 and TRBJ2-1; 7 nucleotides agree with TRBD2. The V and J ends lost 5 bases and 9 bases, in that order; junction bases with no gene match: 10. CDR3 size: 14 residues. The germline gives CDR1 LNHDA, CDR2 SQIVND (reference sequence). The CDR3: CASSLTGTIGEQFF. The CDR3 bases are TGTGCCAGTAGTTTAACCGGGACTATCGGTGAGCAGTTCTTC. The complete variable domain, with remaining parts taken from reference TRBV19 and TRBJ2-1, reads DGGITQSPKYLFRKEGQNVTLSCEQNLNHDAMYWYRQDPGQGLRLIYYSQIVNDFQKGDIAEGYSVSREKKESFPLTVTSAQKNPTAFYLCASSLTGTIGEQFFGPGTRLTVL.

The V call is TRBV4-1, the J call TRBJ2-5, with 7 bases that match TRBD2. Germline V lookup: CDR1 MGHRA, CDR2 YSYEKL. This CDR3 has 14 amino acids. The V segment lost 0 bases and the J segment 10 bases; nucleotides outside the gene matches: 8. The DNA for the CDR3 is TGCGCCAGCAGCCAAGAACCCAGCCGGGGGGACCAGTACTTC. This sequence encodes CASSQEPSRGDQYF.

The chain is built from TRBV2 and TRBJ2-3, with 7 bases lining up with TRBD2. From germline, CDR1 is SNHLY and CDR2 FYNNEI. The ends lost 7 bases at V and 1 base at J; junction bases unmatched: 14. The CDR3 is 17 amino acids. This CDR3 is CASTPGLSGLGTDTQYF. The CDR3 DNA follows: TGTGCCAGCACCCCGGGACTATCGGGTCTGGGCACAGATACGCAGTATTTT. Combining the CDR3 with reference TRBV2 and TRBJ2-3 gives the whole variable domain EPEVTQTPSHQVTQMGQEVILRCVPISNHLYFYWYRQILGQKVEFLVSFYNNEISEKSEIFDDQFSVERPDGSNFTLKIRSTKLEDSAMYFCASTPGLSGLGTDTQYFGPGTRLTVL.

The V call is TRBV11-1, the J call TRBJ1-1; maybe TRBD1 (6 bases). The germline V gene has CDR1 SGHAT and CDR2 FQDESV (reference sequence). The CDR3 is 15 residues long. Trimming took off 4 bases at V and 0 bases at J, with 12 bases between the two ends. The CDR3 loop reads CASSSAGHLNTEAFF. The CDR3 coding sequence is TGTGCCAGCAGCTCAGCGGGACACCTGAACACTGAAGCTTTCTTT. The full variable domain, completed using reference TRBV11-1 and TRBJ1-1, is EAEVAQSPRYKITEKSQAVAFWCDPISGHATLYWYRQILGQGPELLVQFQDESVVDDSQLPKDRFSAERLKGVDSTLKIQPAELGDSAMYLCASSSAGHLNTEAFFGQGTRLTVV.

V gene TRBV7-8 combines with J gene TRBJ2-5; D perhaps matches TRBD2 (5 bases). V was clipped by 4 bases and J by 11 bases, with 11 bases between them. This CDR3 region has 11 residues. Per the germline V gene, CDR1 is SGHVS and CDR2 is FQNEAQ. DNA of the CDR3: TGTGCCAGCAGCTCTGCTTGGGAGCAGTACTTC. This sequence encodes CASSSAWEQYF.

V gene TRBV7-7 combines with J gene TRBJ2-5; D possibly matches TRBD1 or TRBD2 (5 bases each). Germline V gene lookup returns CDR1 SSHAT and CDR2 FNYEAQ (reference sequence). V lost 9 bases and J 3 bases, leaving 11 bases between the germline ends. There are 12 residues in the CDR3. The CDR3 nucleotides are TGTGCCAGTCGAGGGGAAGAAGAGACCCAGTACTTC. Translation gives CASRGEEETQYF.

The CDR3 protein is CASSTQGAANEKLFF. The CDR3 bases are TGCGCCAGCAGCACACAGGGTGCTGCTAATGAAAAACTGTTTTTT. The chain employs TRBV5-1 and TRBJ1-4, with TRBD1 as a possible D gene (6 bases). V lost 4 bases to trimming and J lost 3 bases, with 13 bases between them. The CDR3 is 15 residues long. Per germline, CDR1 SGHRS and CDR2 YFSETQ.

The chain joins TRBV7-2 to TRBJ2-7; TRBD1 is a possible D gene (7 bases). Trimming cost V 1 base and J 1 base, with 14 bases left between them. Germline V CDR1 and CDR2: SGHTA, FQGNSA. This CDR3 spans 16 amino acids. The CDR3 region is CASSLDAGGGSYEQYF. DNA of the CDR3: TGTGCCAGCAGCTTAGATGCAGGGGGAGGATCCTACGAGCAGTACTTC. Full variable domain (rest looked up from reference TRBV7-2 and TRBJ2-7): GAGVSQSPSNKVTEKGKDVELRCDPISGHTALYWYRQSLGQGLEFLIYFQGNSAPDKSGLPSDRFSAERTGGSVSTLTIQRTQQEDSAVYLCASSLDAGGGSYEQYFGPGTRLTVT.

This chain links TRBV11-3 with TRBJ2-1, with 8 positions matching TRBD1. Per germline, CDR1 SGHNT and CDR2 YENEEA. The CDR3 totals 16 residues. The V segment lost 4 bases and the J segment 7 bases; nucleotides outside the gene matches: 12. This chain's CDR3 is CASSSPPGQEKNEQFF. DNA for the CDR3: TGTGCCAGCAGCTCCCCCCCGGGACAGGAAAAGAATGAGCAGTTCTTC.

The CDR3 here is CASSFTRSGELFF. CDR3 nucleotide sequence: TGTGCCAGCAGCTTCACACGGTCCGGGGAGCTGTTTTTT. The chain combines TRBV11-2 with TRBJ2-2; D uncertain. Per germline, CDR1 SGHAT and CDR2 FQNNGV. V lost 3 bases to trimming and J lost 6 bases, with 8 bases between them. The CDR3 runs to 13 residues.

This sequence joins TRBV7-8 and TRBJ1-1; D is uncertain. Trimming left V 5 bases short and J 6 bases short, with 13 bases between. The CDR3 sequence is 13 residues long. Looked up from germline, CDR1 is SGHVS and CDR2 is FQNEAQ. This chain's CDR3 is CASSPPGSAEAFF. CDR3 coding DNA: TGTGCCAGCAGCCCACCCGGGTCCGCTGAAGCTTTCTTT.

CDR3 DNA: TGCGCCAGCAGACTGGGACAGGGGAACACTGAAGCTTTCTTT. Amino acids: CASRLGQGNTEAFF. The V and J genes are TRBV5-1 and TRBJ1-1, with 9 bases matching TRBD1. This CDR3 has 14 amino acids. CDR1 and CDR2 (germline): SGHRS, YFSETQ. V lost 5 bases and J lost 1; bases outside the gene matches: 3.

The table lists this clone with a few counts. This chain uses TRBV4-1 with TRBJ2-7; 7 bases line up with TRBD1. CDR3 length: 14 amino acids. Germline lookup yields CDR1 MGHRA and CDR2 YSYEKL. V shed 4 bases and J 0 bases; nucleotides not matched to a gene: 3. CDR3 nucleotides: TGCGCCAGCAGCCGAGGGGACAGCTCCTACGAGCAGTACTTC. It yields the protein CASSRGDSSYEQYF.

The chain is built from TRBV7-2 and TRBJ2-5; TRBD2 agrees at 7 bases. The CDR3 consists of 16 residues. Germline loops: CDR1 SGHTA, CDR2 FQGNSA. Trimming at V came to 5 bases and at J to 5 bases, leaving 14 bases not matched to a gene. CDR3 in amino acids: CASSRSRAGPWETQYF. The CDR3 DNA follows: TGTGCCAGCAGCCGATCAAGAGCGGGACCCTGGGAGACCCAGTACTTC.

The gene calls are TRBV11-1 and TRBJ2-7; unclear D gene. V lost 1 base and J lost 0, with 10 bases in between. This CDR3 contains 15 residues. Germline assignment: CDR1 SGHAT and CDR2 FQDESV (reference sequence). The chain's CDR3 is CASSLEGQSSYEQYF. CDR3 DNA: TGTGCCAGCAGCTTAGAAGGGCAGAGCTCCTACGAGCAGTACTTC.

The chain links TRBV11-3 to TRBJ1-1, with 7 bases fitting TRBD1. The CDR3 length is 14 residues. Germline trimming cut 8 bases from V and 6 bases from J; bases unmatched to any gene: 12. From germline, CDR1 is SGHNT and CDR2 YENEEA. The CDR3 spells CASEQGGLRAEAFF. The CDR3 DNA reads as TGTGCCAGCGAACAAGGGGGCCTGAGAGCTGAAGCTTTCTTT.

The rearrangement uses TRBV28 and TRBJ2-7, with D unclear. Germline V lookup: CDR1 MDHEN, CDR2 SYDVKM. With 3 bases removed from V and 0 bases from J, the gap between germline ends came to 6 bases. The CDR3 has 13 amino acids. CDR3 protein: CASSFGGSYEQYF. DNA for the CDR3: TGTGCCAGCAGTTTCGGCGGCTCCTACGAGCAGTACTTC. Using reference TRBV28 and TRBJ2-7 for the parts outside the CDR3, the full variable domain is DVKVTQSSRYLVKRTGEKVFLECVQDMDHENMFWYRQDPGLGLRLIYFSYDVKMKEKGDIPEGYSVSREKKERFSLILESASTNQTSMYLCASSFGGSYEQYFGPGTRLTVT.

V usage is TRBV15 and J usage is TRBJ1-5; 8 nucleotides align to TRBD1. Germline V gene data show CDR1 as LNHNV and CDR2 as YYDKDF (reference sequence). The J segment lost 2 bases and the V segment lost 3 bases, leaving 6 bases of the junction unmatched. There are 16 residues in the CDR3. This CDR3 is CATSSGQGFGNQPQHF. DNA for the CDR3: TGTGCCACCAGCAGCGGACAGGGCTTCGGCAATCAGCCCCAGCATTTT.

This clone occurred a few times. This sequence joins TRBV2 and TRBJ2-7; possible D gene TRBD1, 6 bases. V lost 1 base, J lost 3 bases, and 13 bases lay in between. Germline lookup yields CDR1 SNHLY and CDR2 FYNNEI. This CDR3 comprises 15 residues. In DNA form, the CDR3 reads TGTGCCAGCAGTGAAGGGTACAGGGAGTACTACGAGCAGTACTTC. Protein sequence: CASSEGYREYYEQYF.

CDR3 sequence: CASSLVGAGDTEAFF. CDR3 DNA sequence: TGTGCCAGCAGCTTAGTGGGGGCGGGAGACACTGAAGCTTTCTTT. V is TRBV7-2 and J is TRBJ1-1, with TRBD1 as a possible D gene (6 bases). CDR3 length: 15 residues. Germline CDR1 is SGHTA and CDR2 is FQGNSA. The ends were cut back, 1 base at V and 3 bases at J, with 12 bases in the middle.

This sequence joins TRBV11-3 and TRBJ1-2; D call uncertain. The CDR3 sequence is 12 residues long. Germline lookup yields CDR1 SGHNT and CDR2 YENEEA. V was shortened by 3 bases and J by 8 bases, with 10 bases between the two germline ends. CDR3 amino acids: CASSFSEGGYTF. DNA for the CDR3: TGTGCCAGCAGCTTTTCGGAGGGCGGCTACACCTTC.

J is TRBJ1-3 and V is TRBV6-5; 7 bases agree with TRBD1. The V and J ends lost 5 bases and 5 bases, in that order; junction bases with no gene match: 3. CDR1 is MNHEY and CDR2 is SVGAGI in the germline V gene. This CDR3 spans 13 amino acids. The CDR3 DNA is TGTGCCAGCAGTCGACAGGGCAGAAACACCATATATTTT. Its translation is CASSRQGRNTIYF.